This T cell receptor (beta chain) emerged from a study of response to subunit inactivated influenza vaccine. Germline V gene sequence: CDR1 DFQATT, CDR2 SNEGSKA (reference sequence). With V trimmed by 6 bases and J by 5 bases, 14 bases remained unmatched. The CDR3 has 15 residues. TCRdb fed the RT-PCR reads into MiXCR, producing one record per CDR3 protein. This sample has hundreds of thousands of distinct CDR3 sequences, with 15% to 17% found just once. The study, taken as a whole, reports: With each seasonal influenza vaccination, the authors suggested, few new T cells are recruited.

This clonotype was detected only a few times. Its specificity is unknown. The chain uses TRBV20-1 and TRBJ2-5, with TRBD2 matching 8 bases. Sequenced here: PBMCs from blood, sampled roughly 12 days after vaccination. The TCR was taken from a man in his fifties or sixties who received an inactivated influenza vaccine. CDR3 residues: CSAPPSSGRGETQYF. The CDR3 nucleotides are TGCAGTGCCCCTCCGTCGAGCGGGAGAGGGGAGACCCAGTACTTC.